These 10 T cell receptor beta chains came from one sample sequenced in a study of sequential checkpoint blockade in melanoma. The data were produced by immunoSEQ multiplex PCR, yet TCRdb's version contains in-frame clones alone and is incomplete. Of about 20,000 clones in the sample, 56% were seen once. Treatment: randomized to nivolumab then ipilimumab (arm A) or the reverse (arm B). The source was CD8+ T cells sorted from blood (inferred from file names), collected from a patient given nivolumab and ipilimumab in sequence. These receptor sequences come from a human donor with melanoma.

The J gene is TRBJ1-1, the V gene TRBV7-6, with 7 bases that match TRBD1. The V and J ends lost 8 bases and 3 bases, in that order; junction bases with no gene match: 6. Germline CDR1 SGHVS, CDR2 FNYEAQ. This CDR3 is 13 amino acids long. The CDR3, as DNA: TGTGCCAGCTCAGGGGGAAGTTACACTGAAGCTTTCTTT. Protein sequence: CASSGGSYTEAFF.

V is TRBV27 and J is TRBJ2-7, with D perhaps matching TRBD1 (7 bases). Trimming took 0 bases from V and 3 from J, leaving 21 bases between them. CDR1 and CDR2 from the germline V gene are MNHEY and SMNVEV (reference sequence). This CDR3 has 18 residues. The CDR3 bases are TGTGCCAGCAGTTTATCGAGTCCTTTCAGGGGGGTCGGCTACGAGCAGTACTTC. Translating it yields CASSLSSPFRGVGYEQYF.

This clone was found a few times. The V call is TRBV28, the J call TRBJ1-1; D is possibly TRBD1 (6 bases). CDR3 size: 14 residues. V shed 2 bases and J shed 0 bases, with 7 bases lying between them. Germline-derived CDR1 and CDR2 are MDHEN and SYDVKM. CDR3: CASSLGQLNTEAFF. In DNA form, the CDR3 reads TGTGCCAGCAGTTTAGGACAGTTGAACACTGAAGCTTTCTTT.

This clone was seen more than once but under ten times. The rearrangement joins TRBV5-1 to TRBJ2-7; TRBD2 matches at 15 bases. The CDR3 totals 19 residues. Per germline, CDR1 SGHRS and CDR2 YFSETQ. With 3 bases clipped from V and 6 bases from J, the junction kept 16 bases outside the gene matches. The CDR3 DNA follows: TGCGCCAGCAGCTCGCCCTCCGGGACTAGCGGGAGGATGTACGGCGAGCAGTACTTC. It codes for CASSSPSGTSGRMYGEQYF.

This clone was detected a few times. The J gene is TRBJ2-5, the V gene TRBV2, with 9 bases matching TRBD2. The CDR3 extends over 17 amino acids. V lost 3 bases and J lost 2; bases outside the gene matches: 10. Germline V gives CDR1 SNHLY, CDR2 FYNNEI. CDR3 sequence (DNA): TGTGCCAGCAGTGAGCGGGGGGGGGAATTACGACAAGAGACCCAGTACTTC. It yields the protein CASSERGGELRQETQYF.

CDR3 in amino acids: CASSLVSSGPGELFF. CDR3 nucleotide sequence: TGTGCCAGCAGCTTAGTGTCTAGCGGTCCCGGGGAGCTGTTTTTT. V gene TRBV7-3 combines with J gene TRBJ2-2, with TRBD2 matching over 7 bases. CDR3 length equals 15 residues. Germline-derived CDR1 and CDR2 are SGHTA and FQGTGA. V lost 2 bases and J lost 6; bases outside the gene matches: 6.

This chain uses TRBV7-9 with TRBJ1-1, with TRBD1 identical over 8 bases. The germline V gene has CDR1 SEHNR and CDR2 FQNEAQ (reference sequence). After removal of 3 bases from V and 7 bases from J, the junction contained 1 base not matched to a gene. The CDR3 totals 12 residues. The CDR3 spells CASSLGTGEAFF. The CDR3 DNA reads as TGTGCCAGCAGCTTGGGGACAGGTGAAGCTTTCTTT.

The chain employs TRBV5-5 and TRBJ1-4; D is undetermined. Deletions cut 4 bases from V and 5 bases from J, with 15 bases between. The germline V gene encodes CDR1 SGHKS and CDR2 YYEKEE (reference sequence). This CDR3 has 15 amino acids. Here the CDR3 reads CASSLQVLLNEKLFF. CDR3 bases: TGTGCCAGCAGCCTGCAGGTTTTGTTGAATGAAAAACTGTTTTTT.

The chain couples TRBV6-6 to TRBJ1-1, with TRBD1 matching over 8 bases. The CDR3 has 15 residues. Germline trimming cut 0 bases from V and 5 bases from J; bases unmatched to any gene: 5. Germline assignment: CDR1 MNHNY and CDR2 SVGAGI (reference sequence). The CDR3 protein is CASSYSPGGFTEAFF. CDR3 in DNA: TGTGCCAGCAGTTACTCCCCAGGGGGCTTTACTGAAGCTTTCTTT.

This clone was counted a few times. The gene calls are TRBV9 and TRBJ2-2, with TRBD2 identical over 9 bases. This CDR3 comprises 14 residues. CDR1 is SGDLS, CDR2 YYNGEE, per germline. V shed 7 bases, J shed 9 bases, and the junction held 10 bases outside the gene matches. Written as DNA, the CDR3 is TGTGCCAGCGGGAGCGGGGGGCCGAGTTGGGAGCTGTTTTTT. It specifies CASGSGGPSWELFF.